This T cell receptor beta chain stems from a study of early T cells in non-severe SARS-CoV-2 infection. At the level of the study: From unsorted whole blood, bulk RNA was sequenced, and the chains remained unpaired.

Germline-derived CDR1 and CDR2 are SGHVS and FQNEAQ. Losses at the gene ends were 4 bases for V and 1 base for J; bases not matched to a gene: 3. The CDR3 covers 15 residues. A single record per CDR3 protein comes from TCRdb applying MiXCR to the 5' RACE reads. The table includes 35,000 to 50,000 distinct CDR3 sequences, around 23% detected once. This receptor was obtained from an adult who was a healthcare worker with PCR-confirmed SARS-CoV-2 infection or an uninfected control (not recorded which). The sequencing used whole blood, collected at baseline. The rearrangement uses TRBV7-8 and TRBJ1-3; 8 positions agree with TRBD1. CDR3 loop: CASSSGQGSGNTIYF. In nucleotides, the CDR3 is TGTGCCAGCAGCTCTGGACAGGGATCTGGAAACACCATATATTTT.